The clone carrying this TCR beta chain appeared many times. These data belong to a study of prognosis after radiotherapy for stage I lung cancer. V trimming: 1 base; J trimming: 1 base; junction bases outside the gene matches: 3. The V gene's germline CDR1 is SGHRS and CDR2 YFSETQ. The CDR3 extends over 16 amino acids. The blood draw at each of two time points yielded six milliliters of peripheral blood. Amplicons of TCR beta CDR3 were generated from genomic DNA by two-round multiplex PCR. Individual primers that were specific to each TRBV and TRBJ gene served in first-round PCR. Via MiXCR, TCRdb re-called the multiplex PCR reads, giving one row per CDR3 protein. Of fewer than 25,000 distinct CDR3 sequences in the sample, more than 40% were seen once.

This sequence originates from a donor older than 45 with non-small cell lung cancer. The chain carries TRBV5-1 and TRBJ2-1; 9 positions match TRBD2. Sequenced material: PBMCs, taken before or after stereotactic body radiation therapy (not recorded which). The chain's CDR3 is CASSLTSGRSYNEQFF. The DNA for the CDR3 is TGCGCCAGCAGCTTGACTAGCGGGCGTTCCTACAATGAGCAGTTCTTC.